This T cell receptor (beta chain) was profiled in a study of shared clonotypes between healthy human individuals. Overall study: The study used three CD4 naive, three CD4 memory, two CD8 naive and one CD8 memory plate per donor.

Terminally differentiated effector memory CD45RA+ cells were left out of the naive CD8 fraction, which was CD45RO-negative and positively selected for CCR7. About this clone: Its cognate antigen is unknown.

The table came from immunoSEQ multiplex PCR; TCRdb's copy has only in-frame clones and leaves some out. The data contain millions of clones, about 95% of them singletons. The study, taken as a whole, reports: Among the subsets, naive ones generally showed larger estimated richness than memory ones.

Trimming pared 3 bases from V and 2 bases from J, leaving 14 bases between. The CDR3 has 15 amino acids. In germline, CDR1 is MGHRA, CDR2 YSYEKL. The material sequenced was naive CD8+ T cells sorted from blood. This clonotype was sampled from a man aged 18 to 30 in good health. The chain combines TRBV4-1 with TRBJ2-7; maybe TRBD1 (6 bases). In DNA, the CDR3 is TGCGCCAGCAGCCACCGACAGGAACCACCCTACGAGCAGTACTTC. This gives the protein CASSHRQEPPYEQYF.